A single count supports the clone carrying this T cell receptor (beta chain). Its antigen remains unknown. 13 Jbeta primers and 60 Vbeta primers were used for the PCR. Method: immunoSEQ multiplex PCR; TCRdb's copy keeps in-frame clones and lacks some. The sample has 110,000 or so clones; around 70% are singletons. This entry is derived from a study of cytomegalovirus exposure and HLA in healthy donors. Study-level background: There were about 85 million unique TCRs (from HLA-typed donors) in an early data release. General study points: Solely CMV serostatus was available to characterize immune exposure.

The CDR3 runs to 15 residues. Germline V CDR1 and CDR2: SGHAT, FQNNGV. V lost 0 bases, J lost 7 bases, and 15 bases lay in between. Sequencing input: PBMCs. This receptor was obtained from a woman between 50 and 59 years old in good health and CMV-seropositive. This chain connects TRBV11-2 to TRBJ1-1; a possible D gene is TRBD1 (6 bases). CDR3 sequence: CASSLDPVRQVEAFF. The DNA for the CDR3 is TGTGCCAGCAGCTTAGATCCTGTGAGACAGGTTGAAGCTTTCTTT.